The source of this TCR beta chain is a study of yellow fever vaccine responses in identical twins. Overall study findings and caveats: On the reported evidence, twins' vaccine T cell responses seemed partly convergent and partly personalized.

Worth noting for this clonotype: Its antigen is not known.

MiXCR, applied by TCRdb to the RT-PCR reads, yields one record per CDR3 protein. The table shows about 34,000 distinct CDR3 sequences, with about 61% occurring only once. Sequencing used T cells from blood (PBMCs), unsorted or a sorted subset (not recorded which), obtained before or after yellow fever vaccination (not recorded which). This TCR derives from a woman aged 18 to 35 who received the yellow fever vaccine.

The CDR3 DNA reads as TGCAGTGCTAGAGATCTGGTAGCGGGAGGGTCCTCAAACATTCAGTACTTC. Residues: CSARDLVAGGSSNIQYF. The chain couples TRBV20-1 to TRBJ2-4; 11 bases align to TRBD2. The CDR3 sequence is 17 residues long. Trimming removed 0 bases from V and 6 bases from J; junction bases left unmatched: 10. Germline V gene data show CDR1 as DFQATT and CDR2 as SNEGSKA (reference sequence).